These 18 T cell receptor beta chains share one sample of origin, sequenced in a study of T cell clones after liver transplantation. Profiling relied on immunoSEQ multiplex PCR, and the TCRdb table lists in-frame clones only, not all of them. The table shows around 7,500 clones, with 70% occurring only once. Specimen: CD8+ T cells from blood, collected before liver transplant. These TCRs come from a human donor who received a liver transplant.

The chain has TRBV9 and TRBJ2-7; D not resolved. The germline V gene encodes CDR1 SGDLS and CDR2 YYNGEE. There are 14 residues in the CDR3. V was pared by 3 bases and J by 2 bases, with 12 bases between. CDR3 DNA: TGTGCCAGCAGCGCGCTCATGACTCCCTACGAGCAGTACTTC. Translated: CASSALMTPYEQYF. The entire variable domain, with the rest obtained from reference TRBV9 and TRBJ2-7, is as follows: DSGVTQTPKHLITATGQRVTLRCSPRSGDLSVYWYQQSLDQGLQFLIQYYNGEERAKGNILERFSAQQFPDLHSELNLSSLELGDSALYFCASSALMTPYEQYFGPGTRLTVT.

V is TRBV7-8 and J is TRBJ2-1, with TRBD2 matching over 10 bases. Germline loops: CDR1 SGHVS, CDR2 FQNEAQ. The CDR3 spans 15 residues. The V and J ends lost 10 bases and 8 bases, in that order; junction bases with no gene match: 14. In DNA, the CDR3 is TGTGCCACCAAGAAACTAGCGGGACCCCAACATGAGCAGTTCTTC. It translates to CATKKLAGPQHEQFF.

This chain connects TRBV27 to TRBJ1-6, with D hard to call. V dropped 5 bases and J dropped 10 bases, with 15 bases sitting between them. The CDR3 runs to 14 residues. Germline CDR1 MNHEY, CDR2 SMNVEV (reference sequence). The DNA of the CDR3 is TGTGCCAGCAGTCCACGGGAAGGGCACTCACCCCTCCACTTT. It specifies CASSPREGHSPLHF.

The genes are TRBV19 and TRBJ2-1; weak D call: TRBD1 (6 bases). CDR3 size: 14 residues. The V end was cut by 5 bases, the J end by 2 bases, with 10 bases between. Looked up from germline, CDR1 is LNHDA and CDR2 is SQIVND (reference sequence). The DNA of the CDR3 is TGTGCCAGTAGTCCCGGGACAACCTACAATGAGCAGTTCTTC. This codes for CASSPGTTYNEQFF.

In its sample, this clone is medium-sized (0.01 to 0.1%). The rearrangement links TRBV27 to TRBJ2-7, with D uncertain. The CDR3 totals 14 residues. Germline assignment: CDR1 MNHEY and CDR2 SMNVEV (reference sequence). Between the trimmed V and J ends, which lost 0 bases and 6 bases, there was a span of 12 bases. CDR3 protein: CASSLSQGLGEQYF. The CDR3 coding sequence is TGTGCCAGCAGTTTATCGCAAGGGCTCGGCGAGCAGTACTTC.

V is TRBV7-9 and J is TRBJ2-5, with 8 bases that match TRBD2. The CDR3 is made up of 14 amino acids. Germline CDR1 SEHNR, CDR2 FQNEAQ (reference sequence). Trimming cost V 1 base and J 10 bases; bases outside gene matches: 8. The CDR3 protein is CASSLVPAGDGQYF. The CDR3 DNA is TGTGCCAGCAGCTTAGTACCAGCGGGGGACGGCCAGTACTTC.

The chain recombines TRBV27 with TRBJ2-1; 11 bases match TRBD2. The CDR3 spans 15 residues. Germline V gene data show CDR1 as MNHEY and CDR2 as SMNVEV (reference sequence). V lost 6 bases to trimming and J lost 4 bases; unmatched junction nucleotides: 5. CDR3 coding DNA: TGTGCCAGCAGCGTACTAGCGGGAGCGTACAATGAGCAGTTCTTC. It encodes CASSVLAGAYNEQFF.

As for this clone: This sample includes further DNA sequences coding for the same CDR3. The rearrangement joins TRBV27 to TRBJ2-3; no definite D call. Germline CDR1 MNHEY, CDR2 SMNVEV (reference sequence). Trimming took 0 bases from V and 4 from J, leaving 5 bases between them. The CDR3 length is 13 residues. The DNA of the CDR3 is TGTGCCAGCAGTTTATCTCGCCCAGATACGCAGTATTTT. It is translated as CASSLSRPDTQYF.

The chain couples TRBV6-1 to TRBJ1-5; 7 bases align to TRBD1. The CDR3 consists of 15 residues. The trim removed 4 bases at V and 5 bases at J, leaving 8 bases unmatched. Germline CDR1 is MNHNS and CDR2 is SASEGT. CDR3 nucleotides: TGTGCCAGCAGTGGAAGGGACAGACGCCATCAGCCCCAGCATTTT. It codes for CASSGRDRRHQPQHF.

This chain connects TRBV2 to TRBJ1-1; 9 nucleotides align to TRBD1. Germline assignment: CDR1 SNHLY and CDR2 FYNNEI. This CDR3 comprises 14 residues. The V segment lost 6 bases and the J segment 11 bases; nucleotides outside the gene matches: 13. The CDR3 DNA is TGTGCCAGCAGAGTTGGACAGGGGTTAAATGAGGCTTTCTTT. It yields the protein CASRVGQGLNEAFF.

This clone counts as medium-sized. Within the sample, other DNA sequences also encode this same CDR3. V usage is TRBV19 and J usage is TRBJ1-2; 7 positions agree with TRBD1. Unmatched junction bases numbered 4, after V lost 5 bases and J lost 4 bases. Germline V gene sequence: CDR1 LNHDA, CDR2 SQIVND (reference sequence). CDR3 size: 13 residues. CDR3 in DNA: TGTGCCAGTAGTCCCGGGACAGCCTATGGCTACACCTTC. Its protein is CASSPGTAYGYTF.

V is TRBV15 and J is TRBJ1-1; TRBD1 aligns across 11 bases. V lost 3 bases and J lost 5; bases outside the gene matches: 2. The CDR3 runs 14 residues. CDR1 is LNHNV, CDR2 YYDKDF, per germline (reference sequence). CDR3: CATSRDRGRTEAFF. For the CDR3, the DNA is TGTGCCACCAGCAGGGACAGGGGGCGGACTGAAGCTTTCTTT.

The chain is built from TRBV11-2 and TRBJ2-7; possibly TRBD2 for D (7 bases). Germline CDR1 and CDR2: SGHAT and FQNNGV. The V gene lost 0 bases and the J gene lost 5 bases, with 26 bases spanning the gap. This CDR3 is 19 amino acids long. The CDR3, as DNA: TGTGCCAGCAGCTTAGATAATCCTATTTCGGGTTGGGGGGGGCACGAGCAGTACGTC. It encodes CASSLDNPISGWGGHEQYV.

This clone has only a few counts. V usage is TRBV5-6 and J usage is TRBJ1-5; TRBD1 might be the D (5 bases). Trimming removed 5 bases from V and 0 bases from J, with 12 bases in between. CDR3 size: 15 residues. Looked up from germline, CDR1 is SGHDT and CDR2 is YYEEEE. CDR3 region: CASSSRGDSNQPQHF. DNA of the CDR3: TGTGCCAGCAGTTCCCGGGGGGATAGCAATCAGCCCCAGCATTTT.

For the CDR3, the DNA is TGTGCCAGCAGTGAAAGACAGGGGTTAAATTCACCCCTCCACTTT. It yields the protein CASSERQGLNSPLHF. The rearrangement uses TRBV6-1 and TRBJ1-6, with 8 bases fitting TRBD1. Germline V CDR1 and CDR2: MNHNS, SASEGT. The CDR3 loop spans 15 amino acids. V gave up 2 bases and J gave up 7 bases; unmatched junction bases: 4.

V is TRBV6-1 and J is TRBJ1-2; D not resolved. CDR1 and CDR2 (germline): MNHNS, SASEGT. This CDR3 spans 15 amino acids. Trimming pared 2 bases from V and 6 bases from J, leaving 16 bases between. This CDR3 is CASSESAVRDNGYTF. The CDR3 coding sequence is TGTGCCAGCAGTGAAAGTGCAGTCCGGGATAATGGCTACACCTTC.

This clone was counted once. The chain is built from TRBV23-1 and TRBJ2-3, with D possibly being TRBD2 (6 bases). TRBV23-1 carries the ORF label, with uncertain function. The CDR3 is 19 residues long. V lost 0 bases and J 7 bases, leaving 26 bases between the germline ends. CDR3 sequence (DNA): TGCGCCAGCAGTCAATCGACGGTATTCTATTGCGGGACTCCCAATACGCAGTATTTT. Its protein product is CASSQSTVFYCGTPNTQYF.

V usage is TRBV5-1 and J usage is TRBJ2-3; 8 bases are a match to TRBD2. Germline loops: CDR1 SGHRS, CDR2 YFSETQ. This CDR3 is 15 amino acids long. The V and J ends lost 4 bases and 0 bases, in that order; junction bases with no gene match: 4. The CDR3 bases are TGCGCCAGCAGCCCCGGGGGGGTTAGCACAGATACGCAGTATTTT. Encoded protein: CASSPGGVSTDTQYF.